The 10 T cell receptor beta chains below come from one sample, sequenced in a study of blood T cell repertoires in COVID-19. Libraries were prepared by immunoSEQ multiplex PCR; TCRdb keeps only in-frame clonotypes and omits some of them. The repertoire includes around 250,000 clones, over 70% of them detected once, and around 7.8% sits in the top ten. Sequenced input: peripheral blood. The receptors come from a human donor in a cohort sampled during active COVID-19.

As DNA, the CDR3 is TGTGCCAGCAGCCGCTGGATAGCGGAGACCTACGAGCAGTACTTC. Its translation: CASSRWIAETYEQYF. The chain couples TRBV5-6 to TRBJ2-7; tentatively, D is TRBD2 (6 bases). The CDR3 contains 15 residues. V dropped 4 bases and J dropped 2 bases, with 16 bases sitting between them. Germline CDR1 SGHDT, CDR2 YYEEEE.

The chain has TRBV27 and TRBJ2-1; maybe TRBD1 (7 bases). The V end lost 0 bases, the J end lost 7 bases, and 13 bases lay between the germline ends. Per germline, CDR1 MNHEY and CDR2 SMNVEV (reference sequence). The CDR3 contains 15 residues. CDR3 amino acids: CASSLSPTGRNEQFF. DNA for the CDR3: TGTGCCAGCAGTTTATCGCCGACAGGGAGGAATGAGCAGTTCTTC.

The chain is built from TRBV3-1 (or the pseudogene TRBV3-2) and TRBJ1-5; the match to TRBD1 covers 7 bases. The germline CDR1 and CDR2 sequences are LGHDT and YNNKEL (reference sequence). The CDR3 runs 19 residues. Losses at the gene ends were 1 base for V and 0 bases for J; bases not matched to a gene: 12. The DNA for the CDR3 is TGTGCCAGCAGCCAAGCGAATAGGGACAGCCAGTATAGCAATCAGCCCCAGCATTTT. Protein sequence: CASSQANRDSQYSNQPQHF.

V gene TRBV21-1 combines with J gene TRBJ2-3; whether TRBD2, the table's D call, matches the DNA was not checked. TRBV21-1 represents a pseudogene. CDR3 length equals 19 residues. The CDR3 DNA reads TGTGCCAGCAATCCCGACGGTAGTACCCGGGACTACAGCACAGATACGCAGTATTTT. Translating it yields CASNPDGSTRDYSTDTQYF.

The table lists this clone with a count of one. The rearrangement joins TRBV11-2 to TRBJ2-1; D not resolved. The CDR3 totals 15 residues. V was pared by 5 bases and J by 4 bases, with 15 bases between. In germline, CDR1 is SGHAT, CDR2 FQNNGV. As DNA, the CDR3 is TGTGCCAGCAGCCCGCCGTGGTGGCGGTACAATGAGCAGTTCTTC. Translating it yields CASSPPWWRYNEQFF.

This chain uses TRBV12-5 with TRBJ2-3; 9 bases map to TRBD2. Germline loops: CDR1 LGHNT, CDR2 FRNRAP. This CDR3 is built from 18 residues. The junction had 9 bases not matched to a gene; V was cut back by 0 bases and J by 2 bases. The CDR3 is CASGLVARAGGPTDTQYF. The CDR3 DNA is TGTGCTAGTGGTTTGGTGGCTCGGGCGGGAGGGCCCACAGATACGCAGTATTTT.

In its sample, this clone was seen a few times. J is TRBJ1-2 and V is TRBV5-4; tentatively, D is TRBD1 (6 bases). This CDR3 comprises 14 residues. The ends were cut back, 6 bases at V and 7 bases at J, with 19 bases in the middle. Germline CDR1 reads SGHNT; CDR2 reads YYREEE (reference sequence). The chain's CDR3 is CASTTGQGLGGYTF. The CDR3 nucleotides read TGTGCCAGCACCACAGGGCAGGGATTGGGTGGCTACACCTTC.

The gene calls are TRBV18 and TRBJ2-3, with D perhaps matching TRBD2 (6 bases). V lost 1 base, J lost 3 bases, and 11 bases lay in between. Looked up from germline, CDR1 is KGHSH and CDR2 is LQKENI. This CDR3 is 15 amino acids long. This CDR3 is CASSPRRGVTDTQYF. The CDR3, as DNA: TGTGCCAGCTCACCACGTCGCGGGGTAACAGATACGCAGTATTTT. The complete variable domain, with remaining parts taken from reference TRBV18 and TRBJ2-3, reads NAGVMQNPRHLVRRRGQEARLRCSPMKGHSHVYWYRQLPEEGLKFMVYLQKENIIDESGMPKERFSAEFPKEGPSILRIQQVVRGDSAAYFCASSPRRGVTDTQYFGPGTRLTVL.

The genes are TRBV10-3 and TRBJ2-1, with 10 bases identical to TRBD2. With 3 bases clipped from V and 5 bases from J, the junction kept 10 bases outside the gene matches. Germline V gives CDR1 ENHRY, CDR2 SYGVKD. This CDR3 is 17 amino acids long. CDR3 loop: CAISESGAGGPHNEQFF. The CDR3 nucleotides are TGTGCCATCAGTGAAAGCGGAGCGGGAGGGCCTCACAATGAGCAGTTCTTC.

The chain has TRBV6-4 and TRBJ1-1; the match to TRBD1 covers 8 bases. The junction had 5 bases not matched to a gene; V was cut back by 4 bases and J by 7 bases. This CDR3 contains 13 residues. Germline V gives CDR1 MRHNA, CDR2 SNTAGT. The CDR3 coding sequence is TGTGCCAGCAGTGTCGAAGGGACAGGTGAAGCTTTCTTT. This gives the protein CASSVEGTGEAFF.